This is a list of T cell receptor beta chains from one sample in a study of human T cells and chemical hapten exposure. TCRdb reprocessed the RACE reads with MiXCR, giving one entry per CDR3 protein. Found here are 180,000 or so distinct CDR3 sequences, 14% of them singletons; the top ten hold around 1.7%. The sequenced sample was whole blood, obtained in connection with sensitization to the hapten diphenylcyclopropenone (DPC). All receptors derive from a woman between 25 and 40 years old with alopecia areata. Some clones in this sample may be carry-over from other donors' samples. The CDR3 runs from the conserved cysteine through the conserved F or W. Rows give clone size only sometimes, using once, few, many, or a class for an expanded clone.

v_gene	j_gene	abundance	CDR3aa
TRBV11-2	TRBJ1-5	.	CASRSRGNQPQHF
TRBV7-9	TRBJ1-3	many	CASSLAIRDSGNTIYF
TRBV7-8	TRBJ1-1	few	CASSPMDRRDQAFF
TRBV7-2	TRBJ1-4	many	CASSLGWNEKLFF
TRBV4-1	TRBJ1-1	.	CASSQEGERTEAFF
TRBV6-6	TRBJ1-1	few	CASSYVSGDTEAFF
TRBV27	TRBJ2-6	.	CASSLRSAGANVLTF
TRBV29-1	TRBJ1-1	few	CSVGQLNTEAFF
TRBV15	TRBJ1-2	many	CATSLPNYGYTF
TRBV7-2	TRBJ2-1	.	CASSDMGPTVLHNEQFF
TRBV5-1	TRBJ1-1	few	CASSWGQSNTEAFF
TRBV6-6	TRBJ1-6	.	CASRPGQGYNSPLHF
TRBV15	TRBJ2-7	many	CATSRDSYEQYF
TRBV5-4	TRBJ2-1	few	CASKKGQGDEQFF
TRBV18	TRBJ1-1	few	CASSPLGQGGGTEAFF
TRBV20-1	TRBJ1-2	.	CSARSGGGGYTF
TRBV20-1	TRBJ1-2	few	CSAGDRSHYTF
TRBV6-1	TRBJ2-7	.	CASRAGTGPSYEQYF
TRBV30	TRBJ2-2	many	CAWTRRGELFF
TRBV5-4	TRBJ2-7	few	CASSAGPYEQYF
TRBV5-1	TRBJ2-7	.	CAGSTSGDSYEQYF
TRBV10-3	TRBJ2-5	many	CAIGPGDATLWGQETQYF
TRBV15	TRBJ2-5	few	CATSRDHRAGRETQYF
TRBV30	TRBJ1-1	.	CAWKGRVGMNTEAFF
TRBV20-1	TRBJ2-7	.	CSATRTSSYEQYF
TRBV7-2	TRBJ1-6	.	CASSLRQGNSPLHF
TRBV10-3	TRBJ1-5	.	CAIRRVPQPQHF
TRBV12-3/TRBV12-4	TRBJ1-5	.	CASSPIKNQPQHF
TRBV29-1	TRBJ1-2	.	CSVAGTEMGNGYTF
TRBV5-1	TRBJ1-5	.	CASSRTVDQPQHF
TRBV24-1	TRBJ2-2	.	CASSQGPNTGELFF
TRBV29-1	TRBJ2-7	.	CSVGELGLSYEQYF
TRBV28	TRBJ2-5	many	CASSPTGRGETQYF
TRBV4-3	TRBJ2-2	few	CASSYRDSGGELFF
TRBV6-5	TRBJ2-1	.	CASSVKAGVENPKFF
TRBV7-3	TRBJ1-1	few	CASSSRGYTEAFF
TRBV11-2	TRBJ2-7	.	CASSLLIGDYEQYF
TRBV30	TRBJ1-2	.	CASRDINNYGYTF
TRBV11-3	TRBJ2-7	.	CASSLATSSYEQYF
TRBV5-1	TRBJ1-1	few	CASSLSSILGVTEAFF
TRBV10-3	TRBJ2-7	few	CAIAGGYEQYF
TRBV29-1	TRBJ1-4	.	CSVDEGGKLFF
TRBV6-2/TRBV6-3	TRBJ2-1	.	CASSYSLTVNEQFF
TRBV20-1	TRBJ2-3	few	CSASASGGTDTQYF
TRBV5-4	TRBJ2-5	few	CASSRRDGYQETQYF
TRBV3-1	TRBJ2-1	.	CASSQDSRGDWRNEQFF
TRBV12-3/TRBV12-4	TRBJ2-7	.	CASSSLGGGEQYF
TRBV7-3	TRBJ1-6	.	CASSAQGKSPLHF
TRBV15	TRBJ2-5	many	CATSRVTGKETQYF